Each of the 7 T cell receptor beta chains below was sequenced from the same sample in a study of response to subunit inactivated influenza vaccine. MiXCR, run by TCRdb on the RT-PCR reads, gives a single entry per CDR3 protein. The top ten hold over 25% of the sample, which has about 170,000 distinct CDR3 sequences, approximately 12% seen once. The same data also contributed to another study, on T cells expressing NK-cell markers. That work states: 5'RACE template switching with UMIs produced the TCR beta cDNA.

The input for sequencing was CD8+ T cells sorted from PBMCs, taken roughly 13 days after vaccination. The receptors here all came from a man between 45 and 60 years old who received an inactivated influenza vaccine.

The chain is built from TRBV10-1 and TRBJ2-7, with D perhaps TRBD2 (6 bases). Germline CDR1 reads WNHNN; CDR2 reads SYGVQD (reference sequence). Trimming shortened V by 2 bases and J by 7 bases, and 12 bases separated the two germline ends. The CDR3 is made up of 13 amino acids. The CDR3 is CASSEIGGQEQYF. In DNA form, the CDR3 reads TGCGCCAGCAGTGAGATTGGAGGGCAGGAGCAGTACTTC.

Ten or more counts support this clonotype. The chain couples TRBV6-1 to TRBJ2-3; TRBD2 matches at 7 bases. Trimming cost V 7 bases and J 4 bases; bases outside gene matches: 14. Germline CDR1 MNHNS, CDR2 SASEGT. The CDR3 has 16 amino acids. The CDR3 DNA follows: TGTGCCAGCACCAGCTTTTTGCGGGAGAACTCAGATACGCAGTATTTT. Protein sequence: CASTSFLRENSDTQYF.

The table lists this clonotype with many counts. V usage is TRBV4-2 and J usage is TRBJ2-2; tentatively, D is TRBD1 or TRBD2 (5 bases each). The germline CDR1 and CDR2 sequences are LGHNA and YNFKEQ. Trimming cost V 1 base and J 0 bases, with 12 bases left between them. CDR3 length: 17 residues. For the CDR3, the DNA is TGTGCCAGCAGCCAAGTGGGGACCGCTACGAACACCGGGGAGCTGTTTTTT. Its protein product is CASSQVGTATNTGELFF.

This clonotype was seen repeatedly, ten times or more. The chain recombines TRBV12-3 or TRBV12-4 with TRBJ2-1; perhaps TRBD1 as D (6 bases). This CDR3 region has 12 residues. With 6 bases removed from V and 8 bases from J, the gap between germline ends came to 11 bases. The CDR3 loop is CASRGTFHEQFF. The CDR3 DNA sequence: TGTGCCAGCAGAGGGACATTCCATGAGCAGTTCTTC.

A note on this clonotype: This may be a read error, as it is one base from a much larger clone. The chain joins TRBV29-1 to TRBJ2-5; no reliable D call. The end of the DNA fits TRBJ2-1 better, so the J call may be wrong. The length of the CDR3 is 11 residues. Per the germline V gene, CDR1 is SQVTM and CDR2 is ANQGSEA. The CDR3: CSVRPVETQFF. The CDR3 nucleotides are TGCAGCGTTAGGCCCGTGGAGACCCAGTTCTTC.

This clonotype was counted at least ten times. The rearrangement links TRBV4-2 to TRBJ2-3; D is perhaps TRBD2 (6 bases). Trimming took off 3 bases at V and 6 bases at J, with 16 bases between the two ends. This CDR3 comprises 15 residues. Germline V gene lookup returns CDR1 LGHNA and CDR2 YNFKEQ. The CDR3, as DNA: TGTGCCAGCAGCCAGGGAGGTCCAGCCTCGGATACGCAGTATTTT. Its translation is CASSQGGPASDTQYF.

The V and J genes are TRBV7-8 and TRBJ1-4; TRBD1 matches 7 bases. From germline, CDR1 is SGHVS and CDR2 FQNEAQ. This CDR3 is built from 18 residues. V gave up 3 bases and J gave up 2 bases; unmatched junction bases: 12. The CDR3 here is CASSLPFSGTDTNEKLFF. Here the CDR3 DNA reads TGTGCCAGCAGCTTGCCTTTCTCCGGGACAGACACTAATGAAAAACTGTTTTTT.